This T cell receptor (beta chain) was captured in a study of shared clonotypes between healthy human individuals (dated by TCRdb to about 2020). Background for the entire study: Three men and two women, aged 18 to 49 years, made up the cohort. For each donor, CD4 naive and CD4 memory were each given three plates, CD8 naive was given two plates, and CD8 memory was given one plate. The study deeply sequenced blood TCR repertoires of several healthy adults to estimate repertoire size and the extent of clonotype sharing between individuals. To increase sequencing depth and limit assay-specific biases, TCR repertoire library preparation and sequencing were carried out by different laboratories using diverse techniques. Between about 0.85 and 8.9 billion PBMCs per donor were obtained by leukapheresis. What the authors observed across the whole study: Naive subsets generally had larger estimated clonotype richness than memory subsets. Only blood was sampled, and tissue TCR repertoires likely differ from those in blood. Pairwise subsampling indicated that sequencing depth was expected to affect the degree of clonotype sharing among donors. Compared with non-shared clonotypes, clonotypes shared by all four sorted-subset donors had higher generation probabilities. When a few donors were compared, the shared fraction of clonotypes was around 5% for naive CD4, around 3.5% for naive CD8, 2% to 2.5% for memory CD4, and 0.4% for memory CD8. Incomplete sequencing was indicated by rarefaction of sorted-subset datasets, despite the large sequencing depth. The small number of donors limited the genetic and exposure-history diversity represented.

Based on the germline V gene (reference sequence), the CDR1 and CDR2 sequences are SEHNR and FQNEAQ. Trimming leaves V shorter by 5 bases and J shorter by 1 base, with the junction holding 5 bases beyond the gene matches. The CDR3 sequence holds 15 residues, the cysteine and phenylalanine included. The kept DNA is CDR3 alone, 45 bases in frame from the first base. Using the deep immunoSEQ assay, multiplex PCR amplified TCR CDR3 regions from genomic DNA. Extracted genomic DNA from each cell subset was distributed evenly across all wells of several immunoSEQ 96-well plates, and each plate was treated as a replicate. Each replicate PCR for sorted subsets received 200 ng genomic DNA, equal to about 29,000 T cell genomes. The purified libraries were quantified using a Qubit 3.0 fluorometer, sized with a Bioanalyzer 2100, and then quantified again using the KAPA Library Quantification kit. A separate single-read 150-cycle Illumina NextSeq 550 flow cell was used to sequence each immunoSEQ 96-well plate. Turning to the authors' computational methods: Because the immunoSEQ output held only junctional sequences and lacked quality scores, the filtering could not match the filtering applied to full-length reads. Sequences were annotated with PyIR, a Python wrapper for IgBLAST v1.9, and V/J genes and CDR3 were assigned using IMGT germline references. Reads were filtered out if the reads had weak V/J assignments (E-value above 1e-6), no CDR3, stop codons, out-of-frame junctions, or ambiguous translated residues. V3J clonotypes were defined as sequences sharing the same inferred V gene, J gene, and CDR3 amino acid sequence. Percentage overlap between repertoires was calculated by dividing the number of shared unique clonotypes by the size of the smaller repertoire. RTK rarefaction, the Chao1 estimator, and Recon v2.1 estimates of unobserved clonotypes were used to assess repertoire richness. Generation probabilities for all TCRbeta clonotypes obtained by the gDNA method from a few donors were computed using OLGA. The table was pulled from immuneACCESS by TCRdb, which kept in-frame rearrangements only. Such tables lose some clones; where checked, under half of the loss comes from unresolved V genes, and the rest has no known cause. That table furnishes V, J and clone size, whereas the DNA furnished D and trimming. The sample records about 590,000 clones, around 95% of which are singletons. Around 0.11% of the sample is in the top ten clones.

With respect to this clone: The specificity of this receptor is unknown. No per-base quality is available; no much larger clone lies one base away.

For the CD8 naive samples, CD45RO-negative cells were positively selected for CCR7, yielding a CD45RA+CCR7+ population from which TemRA cells were excluded. The donors were healthy, HIV-negative adults with no recently reported acute infections or vaccinations. Only Caucasian adults living in Nashville, Tennessee, USA were represented among the donors. Blood was obtained by leukapheresis, after which PBMCs were separated by Ficoll-Histopaque density gradient centrifugation and cryopreserved in liquid nitrogen vapor phase. Purity and quantity of every magnetically sorted T cell population were checked by analytical flow cytometry. Genomic DNA was isolated from every sorted fraction and measured by UV absorbance on a Nanodrop 2000c.

The sequence is built from TRBV7-9 and TRBJ2-1; 7 nucleotides in the junction match TRBD1. This TCR came from a woman in her thirties in good health. The sample comprised naive CD8+ T cells sorted from blood. In the paper's terms, the cell subset or site label means: CD45RA+CCR7+. Here is the DNA: TGTGCCAGCAGCCCCCGGGACAGATCCTACAATGAGCAGTTCTTC. This sequence encodes CASSPRDRSYNEQFF.